Listed here are 20 T cell receptor beta chains from one sample, sequenced in a study of blood T cells in healthy people across ages. PCR was performed a second time for roughly 6 to 12 cycles using a sample-barcoded 5' primer and a J-beta primer mix. TCRdb recomputed calls from the 5' RACE reads with MiXCR, one row per CDR3 protein. The table lists hundreds of thousands of distinct CDR3 sequences, roughly 41% of them singletons. Sequenced: blood. The source of these receptors is a man older than 75 in good health.

Notes on this clonotype: Its ends do not fully match the called genes, so a read error is possible. The rearrangement joins TRBV12-3 or TRBV12-4 to TRBJ1-4, with D possibly matching TRBD1 (6 bases). CDR3 length equals 15 residues. CDR3 sequence reads: CASSLVGGRYEKPFF. CDR3 nucleotides: TGTGCCAGCTCACTGGTTGGGGGGCGCTATGAAAAACCGTTTTTT.

The chain links TRBV9 to TRBJ2-2; no reliable D call. The germline V gene encodes CDR1 SGDLS and CDR2 YYNGEE. V shed 0 bases and J shed 1 base, with 10 bases lying between them. The CDR3 spans 16 residues. Written as DNA, the CDR3 is TGTGCCAGCAGCGTAGTCACTGCTGGGAACACCGGGGAGCTGTTTTTT. It codes for CASSVVTAGNTGELFF.

This rearrangement joins TRBV5-1 to TRBJ2-1; 7 nucleotides agree with TRBD2. Germline values: CDR1 SGHRS, CDR2 YFSETQ. The CDR3 loop spans 14 amino acids. The junction had 5 bases not matched to a gene; V was cut back by 3 bases and J by 5 bases. CDR3 residues: CASSSGGLDNEQFF. CDR3 DNA: TGCGCCAGCAGCTCGGGAGGTCTTGACAATGAGCAGTTCTTC.

This clonotype was seen at least ten times. J is TRBJ1-2 and V is TRBV12-3 or TRBV12-4; 7 bases line up with TRBD1. V gave up 5 bases and J gave up 2 bases; unmatched junction bases: 5. The CDR3 spans 14 residues. CDR3 protein: CASSPQGNNYGYTF. The CDR3 DNA sequence: TGTGCCAGCAGTCCACAGGGGAACAACTATGGCTACACCTTC.

This clonotype was picked up a small number of times. This sequence joins TRBV7-9 and TRBJ2-2; 7 nucleotides agree with TRBD1. Germline CDR1 SEHNR, CDR2 FQNEAQ (reference sequence). The CDR3 totals 15 residues. J gave up 3 bases and V 4 bases, and 5 bases lay outside the gene matches. The CDR3 loop reads CASSSRQGHTGELFF. In DNA, the CDR3 is TGTGCCAGCAGCTCCCGACAGGGACACACCGGGGAGCTGTTTTTT.

This rearrangement joins TRBV6-2 or TRBV6-3 to TRBJ2-7, with TRBD1 matching 8 bases. The CDR3 totals 14 residues. Unmatched junction bases numbered 11, after V lost 9 bases and J lost 4 bases. Germline V lookup: CDR1 MNHEY, CDR2 SVGEGT. Here the CDR3 DNA reads TGTGCCAGTTGCCGCGGGACAGGCCCTTACGAGCAGTACTTC. It encodes CASCRGTGPYEQYF.

The sample holds many counts of this clonotype. V is TRBV5-1 and J is TRBJ2-6; TRBD1 agrees at 10 bases. Germline V gene sequence: CDR1 SGHRS, CDR2 YFSETQ. With V trimmed by 1 base and J by 0 bases, 4 bases remained unmatched. This CDR3 contains 18 residues. This chain's CDR3 is CASSLLGQGNSGANVLTF. Here the CDR3 DNA reads TGCGCCAGCAGCTTGCTGGGACAGGGGAACTCTGGGGCCAACGTCCTGACTTTC.

This CDR3 is CSARDKARRRYEQYF. In nucleotides, the CDR3 is TGCAGTGCTAGAGATAAGGCACGGCGAAGGTACGAGCAGTACTTC. The chain couples TRBV20-1 to TRBJ2-7; D is unclear. The V gene lost 0 bases and the J gene lost 4 bases, with 16 bases spanning the gap. CDR3 length equals 15 residues. The germline V gene has CDR1 DFQATT and CDR2 SNEGSKA (reference sequence).

The rearrangement links TRBV20-1 to TRBJ1-5; 10 bases line up with TRBD1. CDR3 length: 13 amino acids. The trim removed 4 bases at V and 5 bases at J, leaving 2 bases unmatched. Germline V gene sequence: CDR1 DFQATT, CDR2 SNEGSKA (reference sequence). The CDR3 bases are TGCAGTGCTACCGGGACAGGGGATCAGCCCCAGCATTTT. Its translation is CSATGTGDQPQHF.

This chain links TRBV30 with TRBJ1-1, with a weak D call TRBD1 (6 bases). Germline-derived CDR1 and CDR2 are GTSNPN and SVGIG (reference sequence). The CDR3 has 13 residues. Trimming took 5 bases from V and 1 from J, leaving 11 bases between them. The CDR3 region has the DNA TGTGCCTGGCAGGAGGGGGGGAACACTGAAGCTTTCTTT. It yields the protein CAWQEGGNTEAFF. Based on the CDR3 plus reference TRBV30 and TRBJ1-1, the full variable domain is SQTIHQWPATLVQPVGSPLSLECTVEGTSNPNLYWYRQAAGRGLQLLFYSVGIGQISSEVPQNLSASRPQDRQFILSSKKLLLSDSGFYLCAWQEGGNTEAFFGQGTRLTVV.

The chain has TRBV5-1 and TRBJ2-7, with unresolved D. Trimming took 4 bases from V and 6 from J, leaving 14 bases between them. Germline V lookup: CDR1 SGHRS, CDR2 YFSETQ. The CDR3 is 13 residues long. In DNA form, the CDR3 reads TGCGCCAGCAGCCTCGGGTCCCCCACCGAGCAGTACTTC. It translates to CASSLGSPTEQYF.

In regard to this clonotype: The junction does not match germline at one end; this may be a read error. The chain is built from TRBV7-2 and TRBJ2-3; 7 bases line up with TRBD2. The CDR3 length is 14 residues. CDR1 is SGHTA, CDR2 FQGNSA, per germline. CDR3 DNA: TGTGCCGGCAGCTCTCTAGCGGCAGCAGATACGCAGTATTTT. It translates to CAGSSLAAADTQYF.

The rearrangement joins TRBV7-9 to TRBJ2-1; D is ambiguous. From germline, CDR1 is SEHNR and CDR2 FQNEAQ (reference sequence). V lost 2 bases and J lost 13, with 12 bases in between. This CDR3 contains 12 residues. CDR3 loop: CASSLISTPQFF. CDR3 nucleotides: TGTGCCAGCAGCTTAATATCGACCCCCCAGTTCTTC.

V usage is TRBV20-1 and J usage is TRBJ2-7; 9 nucleotides agree with TRBD1. The tail of the sequence fits TRBJ2-5 better, so the J call may be wrong. From germline, CDR1 is DFQATT and CDR2 SNEGSKA (reference sequence). The length of the CDR3 is 13 residues. The CDR3 DNA reads TGCAGTGCGGGACAGGGTTTGGGCGAGACCCAGTACTTC. Protein sequence: CSAGQGLGETQYF.

The CDR3 bases are TGTGCCAGCAGCCCAGAACTAGCGGGAGTTGTTCGGCAGTTCTTC. The encoded protein is CASSPELAGVVRQFF. The chain recombines TRBV11-2 with TRBJ2-1; 11 bases are a match to TRBD2. The CDR3 is 15 amino acids. Germline lookup yields CDR1 SGHAT and CDR2 FQNNGV. V lost 5 bases to trimming and J lost 12 bases; unmatched junction nucleotides: 12.

This clonotype was seen at least ten times. The gene calls are TRBV7-2 and TRBJ2-7, with 7 bases aligning to TRBD1. This CDR3 is 14 amino acids long. Germline assignment: CDR1 SGHTA and CDR2 FQGNSA. V was pared by 5 bases and J by 2 bases, with 6 bases of the junction left unmatched. CDR3 bases: TGTGCCAGCAGCAACCGGGACAGCACCTACGAGCAGTACTTC. Its protein is CASSNRDSTYEQYF.

V usage is TRBV4-2 and J usage is TRBJ2-5; D ambiguous. The length of the CDR3 is 15 residues. V shed 4 bases and J shed 4 bases, with 16 bases lying between them. Germline CDR1 LGHNA, CDR2 YNFKEQ. As DNA, the CDR3 is TGTGCCAGCAGCCCTAGTCGGGCAGAGCGAGAGACCCAGTACTTC. This codes for CASSPSRAERETQYF.

This clonotype was recorded many times. This rearrangement joins TRBV29-1 to TRBJ2-1; D call uncertain. Germline-derived CDR1 and CDR2 are SQVTM and ANQGSEA. Trimming left V 4 bases short and J 0 bases short, with 10 bases between. This CDR3 comprises 14 residues. The CDR3 reads CSVAGSSSYNEQFF. CDR3 DNA sequence: TGCAGCGTTGCGGGCTCAAGCTCCTACAATGAGCAGTTCTTC.

J is TRBJ2-3 and V is TRBV2, with D perhaps being TRBD1 or TRBD2 (5 bases each). Germline lookup yields CDR1 SNHLY and CDR2 FYNNEI. Trimming left V 4 bases short and J 14 bases short, with 10 bases between. CDR3 length: 10 residues. The DNA for the CDR3 is TGTGCCAGCAGTGCGGGGCGATTGTATTTT. Translating gives CASSAGRLYF.

The table lists this clonotype with many counts. The junction departs from germline at one end; a sequencing error may be responsible. The chain is built from TRBV12-3 or TRBV12-4 and TRBJ2-1; TRBD2 matches 7 bases. The CDR3 totals 15 residues. This CDR3 is CASSLGGSSYNEQFF. In nucleotides, the CDR3 is TGTGCCAGCAGCTTAGGCGGGAGCTCCTACAATGAGCAGTTCTTC.